A selection of T cell receptor beta chains follows, all from one sample in a study of T-cell reconstitution after alpha-beta-depleted transplantation in children. One entry per CDR3 protein results from TCRdb running MiXCR on the PCR reads. The data hold some 350,000 distinct CDR3 sequences, with 16% observed a single time. The sample here was PBMCs, mostly from graft donor cells, taken 360 days after TCRalphabeta/CD19-depleted stem cell transplant. The source is a male patient aged 2-9 years who had a stem cell transplant for acute lymphoblastic leukemia, so the T cells may come from the graft donor. Both conserved end residues are part of each CDR3. D genes are given only for firm matches. Part of the rows lack a size; the others show once, few, many or a class for expanded clones.

J: TRBJ2-3; size: few; D: TRBD2; V: TRBV27; CDR3: CASSFSHPTSAASTDTQYF; DNA: TGTGCCAGCAGTTTTTCCCACCCCACTAGCGCCGCTAGCACAGATACGCAGTATTTT
J: TRBJ2-1; size: few; D: TRBD2; V: TRBV28; CDR3: CASKPTVAGAYNEQFF; DNA: TGTGCCAGTAAGCCGACGGTAGCGGGAGCCTACAATGAGCAGTTCTTC
J: TRBJ1-2; size: .; D: .; V: TRBV5-6; CDR3: CASSRGLGGYTF; DNA: TGTGCCAGCAGCAGGGGGTTAGGCGGCTACACCTTC
J: TRBJ1-4; size: many; D: .; V: TRBV5-1; CDR3: CASRFDGGPSNEKLFF; DNA: TGCGCCAGCAGATTCGATGGGGGCCCCTCAAATGAAAAACTGTTTTTT
J: TRBJ2-7; size: .; D: TRBD2; V: TRBV4-1; CDR3: CASSLWSGTSDAYEQYF; DNA: TGCGCCAGCAGCCTCTGGTCCGGGACTAGCGACGCCTACGAGCAGTACTTC
J: TRBJ2-5; size: many; D: .; V: TRBV4-1; CDR3: CASSHQGGQETQYF; DNA: TGCGCCAGCAGCCACCAGGGGGGACAAGAGACCCAGTACTTC
J: TRBJ2-7; size: few; D: .; V: TRBV29-1; CDR3: CSVLTDPTYEQYF; DNA: TGCAGCGTTTTGACGGATCCGACCTACGAGCAGTACTTC
J: TRBJ2-5; size: few; D: .; V: TRBV30; CDR3: CALTRVEGTFGVETQYF; DNA: TGTGCCCTCACGCGGGTAGAAGGAACCTTCGGGGTGGAGACCCAGTACTTC
J: TRBJ2-7; size: .; D: .; V: TRBV20-1; CDR3: CSAETGLGYEQYF; DNA: TGCAGTGCCGAAACCGGTCTAGGCTACGAGCAGTACTTC
J: TRBJ2-2; size: few; D: .; V: TRBV9; CDR3: CASSVWSSSTGELFF; DNA: TGTGCCAGCAGCGTATGGTCATCGAGCACCGGGGAGCTGTTTTTT
J: TRBJ2-2; size: once; D: .; V: TRBV11-2; CDR3: CASSVIYTKSTGELFF; DNA: TGTGCCAGCAGCGTTATTTATACCAAGAGCACCGGGGAGCTGTTTTTT
J: TRBJ2-5; size: many; D: TRBD2; V: TRBV12-3/TRBV12-4; CDR3: CATSLVTSPTGGTQYF; DNA: TGTGCCACCAGTTTAGTGACTAGCCCCACCGGGGGTACCCAGTACTTC
J: TRBJ1-1; size: .; D: TRBD1; V: TRBV30; CDR3: CAWSATGPTRAFF; DNA: TGTGCCTGGAGTGCGACAGGGCCCACGAGAGCTTTCTTT
J: TRBJ2-5; size: few; D: .; V: TRBV18; CDR3: CASSPPTFGMRGQETQYF; DNA: TGTGCCAGCTCACCACCGACTTTCGGGATGAGGGGCCAAGAGACCCAGTACTTC
J: TRBJ1-5; size: .; D: TRBD1; V: TRBV28; CDR3: CASSVRGQGANQPQHF; DNA: TGTGCCAGCAGTGTTAGGGGACAGGGGGCCAATCAGCCCCAGCATTTT
J: TRBJ2-4; size: few; D: .; V: TRBV15; CDR3: CATSRAGQTLIQYF; DNA: TGTGCCACCAGCAGGGCGGGGCAGACTTTAATTCAGTACTTC
J: TRBJ2-5; size: .; D: TRBD1; V: TRBV12-3/TRBV12-4; CDR3: CASSLVGTGDQYF; DNA: TGTGCCAGCAGTTTAGTGGGGACAGGGGACCAGTACTTC
J: TRBJ2-3; size: few; D: TRBD1; V: TRBV18; CDR3: CASSPRHRQGAGLDTQYF; DNA: TGTGCCAGCTCACCACGACATCGACAGGGGGCTGGTTTGGATACGCAGTATTTT
J: TRBJ2-1; size: .; D: TRBD2; V: TRBV18; CDR3: CASSPQAGGEREQFF; DNA: TGTGCCAGCTCACCACAAGCGGGAGGTGAAAGGGAGCAGTTCTTC
J: TRBJ2-7; size: many; D: .; V: TRBV12-3/TRBV12-4; CDR3: CASSAPHRNSYEQYF; DNA: TGTGCCAGCAGTGCACCACACAGGAACTCCTACGAGCAGTACTTC
J: TRBJ2-7; size: few; D: TRBD1; V: TRBV29-1; CDR3: CSVEDSGTGPYEQYF; DNA: TGCAGCGTTGAAGATTCGGGGACAGGGCCCTACGAGCAGTACTTC
J: TRBJ2-2; size: many; D: .; V: TRBV5-1; CDR3: CASSSRAANTGELFF; DNA: TGCGCCAGCAGTTCTAGGGCGGCGAACACCGGGGAGCTGTTTTTT
J: TRBJ2-3; size: many; D: .; V: TRBV5-4; CDR3: CASSLVSVSTDTQYF; DNA: TGTGCCAGCAGCTTGGTGTCAGTGAGCACAGATACGCAGTATTTT